This T cell receptor (beta chain) was identified during a study of regulatory T cells in long-lasting Graves disease. In this sample, this clonotype turned up many times. Building of the TCR beta libraries involved iRepertoire HTBI primers and Arm-PCR of CDR3 regions. MiXCR, applied by TCRdb to the multiplex PCR reads, yields one record per CDR3 protein. This sample has some 340,000 distinct CDR3 sequences; over 9.5% occur once, and the top ten carry approximately 17%. Germline CDR1 and CDR2: SQVTM and ANQGSEA. V was shortened by 6 bases and J by 5 bases, with 7 bases between the two germline ends. The CDR3 runs to 10 residues. Sample time point: newly diagnosed GD, antithyroid drugs for less than 3 months. From RNA extracted from PBMCs, the TCR library was made. Separately, the same data were catalogued under a study of T cells in Graves' hyperthyroidism and ophthalmopathy. That publication notes: Patients aged 18 to 65 with hyperthyroidism were newly diagnosed, with duration under 2 months. Most thyroid clonotypes expanded above 0.001 were also detected in blood.

This sequence was found in a woman aged 18-29 years with Graves disease. V and J are TRBV29-1 and TRBJ1-1; D gene uncertain. This sample comprised peripheral blood mononuclear cells (PBMCs), obtained at new diagnosis, from a patient treated with antithyroid drugs. CDR3 bases: TGCAGCGTCTTGGAGACTGAAGCTTTCTTT. Its protein is CSVLETEAFF.